The present TCR beta chain was sequenced within a study of blood T cell repertoires in COVID-19. For the study at large: Acute and convalescent COVID-19 specimens originated in the United States, Italy and Spain. PBMCs, B-cell-depleted T cells, or T cells were the source of the cDNA or gDNA that made up the material.

Produced via immunoSEQ multiplex PCR; TCRdb's table is partial and in-frame only. This table has fewer than 450,000 clones, approximately 91% appearing once. This clone was recorded once. Trimming cost V 5 bases and J 5 bases, with 9 bases left between them. The CDR3 is 12 residues long. The study drew participants aged about 18 to 90 years from roughly 25 US areas. Participants' own reports of clinical history determined their cohort assignment. Sequencing input: PBMCs or T cells enriched from blood (not recorded which). The chain joins TRBV12-3 or TRBV12-4 to TRBJ1-1, with unresolved D. The source is a woman in her thirties or forties with acute COVID-19. Written as DNA, the CDR3 is TGTGCCAGCAGTCGTCCGCGGACTGAAGCTTTCTTT. Protein product: CASSRPRTEAFF.